A selection of T cell receptor beta chains follows, all from one sample in a study of T-cell reconstitution after alpha-beta-depleted transplantation in children. TCRdb re-derived calls from the PCR reads in MiXCR, one entry per CDR3 protein. The data hold about 460,000 distinct CDR3 sequences, with over 9.5% observed a single time. This specimen consisted of PBMCs, obtained before TCRalphabeta/CD19-depleted stem cell transplant. Receptors were obtained from a child aged 2 to 15 with inherited bone marrow failure, due to receive a stem cell transplant. CDR3s leave out the opening cysteine and the closing phenylalanine or tryptophan. D genes are given only for firm matches. Size tells how often a clone was seen (once, few, many) or the class of an expanded clone, and some rows leave it out.

v_gene: TRBV20-1; abundance: many; d_gene: .; CDR3aa: SARGRDWLHEQY
v_gene: TRBV20-1; abundance: few; d_gene: TRBD2; CDR3aa: SAKLAGGLWEF
v_gene: TRBV6-2/TRBV6-3; abundance: many; d_gene: .; CDR3aa: ASSSVYEQF
v_gene: TRBV27; abundance: many; d_gene: .; CDR3aa: ASSFSGGLNQPQH
v_gene: TRBV7-9; abundance: many; d_gene: TRBD1; CDR3aa: ASSPRTGSVNIQY
v_gene: TRBV20-1; abundance: many; d_gene: .; CDR3aa: SARGGGDQPQH
v_gene: TRBV7-8; abundance: many; d_gene: .; CDR3aa: ASSSRKTGMRSYEQY
v_gene: TRBV6-1; abundance: .; d_gene: TRBD2; CDR3aa: ASSGKAGGPTDTQY
v_gene: TRBV11-2; abundance: many; d_gene: TRBD2; CDR3aa: ASSLGPSGKPGGYEQY
v_gene: TRBV12-3/TRBV12-4; abundance: .; d_gene: .; CDR3aa: ASSFLVGRNSGANVLT
v_gene: TRBV5-1; abundance: many; d_gene: .; CDR3aa: ASSPGSPGNTIY
v_gene: TRBV6-2/TRBV6-3; abundance: many; d_gene: .; CDR3aa: ASSYPGSIAKNIQY
v_gene: TRBV27; abundance: few; d_gene: .; CDR3aa: ASSFSSGATDTQY
v_gene: TRBV18; abundance: .; d_gene: TRBD1; CDR3aa: ASSPGGQGYTEAF
v_gene: TRBV5-6; abundance: many; d_gene: .; CDR3aa: ASSPRVADNTGELF
v_gene: TRBV5-1; abundance: .; d_gene: .; CDR3aa: ASSLVGGEGTGELV
v_gene: TRBV20-1; abundance: many; d_gene: TRBD1; CDR3aa: SADEDRGLRVGTEAF
v_gene: TRBV27; abundance: .; d_gene: .; CDR3aa: ASSLMGRLSGANVLT
v_gene: TRBV5-5; abundance: few; d_gene: .; CDR3aa: ASSSLDKNIQY
v_gene: TRBV4-1; abundance: many; d_gene: .; CDR3aa: ASSHLGGSNTGELF
v_gene: TRBV4-2; abundance: many; d_gene: TRBD2; CDR3aa: ASSPGLAGNYNEQF
v_gene: TRBV19; abundance: many; d_gene: .; CDR3aa: ASSIGAETPTGELF
v_gene: TRBV5-1; abundance: many; d_gene: .; CDR3aa: ASSLATGRDTQY
v_gene: TRBV7-2; abundance: .; d_gene: .; CDR3aa: ASSYEGGSGFYEQY
v_gene: TRBV7-8; abundance: many; d_gene: .; CDR3aa: ASSLGGGFEKLF
v_gene: TRBV11-2; abundance: .; d_gene: .; CDR3aa: ASSYAGAGEQF
v_gene: TRBV6-5; abundance: many; d_gene: TRBD2; CDR3aa: ASSYSWGGEQF
v_gene: TRBV20-1; abundance: many; d_gene: .; CDR3aa: SAREQGYDQY
v_gene: TRBV6-2/TRBV6-3; abundance: many; d_gene: .; CDR3aa: ASSYRFPAEAF
v_gene: TRBV27; abundance: many; d_gene: TRBD2; CDR3aa: ASSPLAGPQETQY
v_gene: TRBV6-5; abundance: many; d_gene: .; CDR3aa: ASSYSGSPPRQPQH
v_gene: TRBV12-3/TRBV12-4; abundance: many; d_gene: .; CDR3aa: ASSLTLRNTIY
v_gene: TRBV15; abundance: few; d_gene: .; CDR3aa: ATSTGAGELF
v_gene: TRBV4-2; abundance: many; d_gene: .; CDR3aa: ASSQSQMGNTEAF
v_gene: TRBV7-2; abundance: many; d_gene: TRBD2; CDR3aa: ASSLAASGYNEQF
v_gene: TRBV12-3/TRBV12-4; abundance: few; d_gene: .; CDR3aa: ASAPGGTYNEQF
v_gene: TRBV20-1; abundance: few; d_gene: TRBD2; CDR3aa: SARDPREFVDTQY
v_gene: TRBV6-2/TRBV6-3; abundance: many; d_gene: TRBD1; CDR3aa: ASSYSLDTGGRPPYQPQH
v_gene: TRBV9; abundance: few; d_gene: TRBD1; CDR3aa: ASSRGTATEAF
v_gene: TRBV12-3/TRBV12-4; abundance: many; d_gene: .; CDR3aa: ASSLSGAEGYT
v_gene: TRBV6-1; abundance: many; d_gene: TRBD1; CDR3aa: ATTGDGLPEQY
v_gene: TRBV4-3; abundance: many; d_gene: TRBD1; CDR3aa: ASSQDREGNEKLF
v_gene: TRBV9; abundance: many; d_gene: .; CDR3aa: ASSGRHAPTEQY
v_gene: TRBV5-1; abundance: many; d_gene: .; CDR3aa: ASSSDFNNEQF
v_gene: TRBV12-3/TRBV12-4; abundance: many; d_gene: .; CDR3aa: ASKGNTEAF
v_gene: TRBV7-9; abundance: many; d_gene: .; CDR3aa: ASSSHRGRQETQY
v_gene: TRBV19; abundance: many; d_gene: .; CDR3aa: ASSSAGGAYEQY
v_gene: TRBV15; abundance: many; d_gene: .; CDR3aa: ATSRDRGDTGELF